The subject of this entry is one TCR beta chain. This sample is drawn from a study of T cell changes during pregnancy in multiple sclerosis. This table comes from immunoSEQ multiplex PCR, and its TCRdb copy is limited to in-frame clones, with some not included. The sample contains about 40,000 clones, about nine tenths of which appear only once. V lost 7 bases and J lost 4, with 16 bases in between. This CDR3 is built from 14 residues. Germline lookup yields CDR1 LNHDA and CDR2 SQIVND (reference sequence). The material sequenced was CD4+ T cells from peripheral blood mononuclear cells, taken in the first trimester of pregnancy. This sequence was found in a female donor with multiple sclerosis, enrolled in a pregnancy study. The rearrangement links TRBV19 to TRBJ1-2, with a weak D call TRBD1 (5 bases). The CDR3 is CASTMGQFSYGYTF. In nucleotides, the CDR3 is TGTGCCAGTACCATGGGGCAGTTTTCCTATGGCTACACCTTC.